Listed below are T cell receptor beta chains from one sample, sequenced in a study of CD8+ T cells in alopecia areata. The table came from immunoSEQ multiplex PCR; TCRdb's copy has only in-frame clones and leaves some out. Of more than 200,000 clones listed, approximately 61% are singletons. This material consisted of CD4+ T cells sorted from blood, taken at week 0. These receptors originate from a human donor with alopecia areata. Both conserved end residues are part of each CDR3. A D gene is named only where the DNA matches it firmly. Only some rows state a clone size, as once, few, many or a class for expanded clones.

v_call	clone_size	j_call	d_call	cdr3_nt	cdr3_aa
TRBV4-1	NA	TRBJ2-3	TRBD2	TGCGCCAGCAGCCAAGCGGCGGGGCTAGCGGGGTTTGGAGATACGCAGTATTTT	CASSQAAGLAGFGDTQYF
TRBV30	NA	TRBJ1-6	NA	TGTGCCTGGAGTGTAGGGCAGGGTGTTTCACCCCTCCACTTT	CAWSVGQGVSPLHF
TRBV10-3	once	TRBJ2-7	NA	TGTGCCATCGGAGACGGGGGCCTCTCCTACGAGCAGTACTTC	CAIGDGGLSYEQYF
TRBV10-3	once	TRBJ1-2	TRBD1	TGTGCCATCAGTGATGGGACAGGCGCGGACTATGGCTACACCTTC	CAISDGTGADYGYTF
TRBV6-6	NA	TRBJ1-6	TRBD1	TGTGCCAGCACTCGAGGACAGGGGTCGAATTCACCCCTCCACTTT	CASTRGQGSNSPLHF
TRBV30	NA	TRBJ2-1	TRBD2	TGTGCCTGGAGTGCAACGCGGGGGGTGTACAATGAGCAGTTCTTC	CAWSATRGVYNEQFF
TRBV27	NA	TRBJ2-1	TRBD1	TGTGCCAGCAGTCTCCGACAGGGGAATGAGCAGTTCTTC	CASSLRQGNEQFF
TRBV7-8	NA	TRBJ1-6	TRBD1	TGTGCCAGCATCGGACAGGGGGATTCACCCCTCCACTTT	CASIGQGDSPLHF
TRBV19	NA	TRBJ2-7	TRBD1	TGTGCCAGTACCCCGGGACAGGGATCCTACGAGCAGTACTTC	CASTPGQGSYEQYF
TRBV25-1	NA	TRBJ1-1	NA	TGTGCCAGCAGTGAACCGGGGGCGAACACTGAAGCTTTCTTT	CASSEPGANTEAFF
TRBV19	NA	TRBJ2-1	TRBD1	TGTGCCAGTAGCCTAAGATGGACAGGCTATAATGAGCAGTTCTTC	CASSLRWTGYNEQFF
TRBV6-1	NA	TRBJ1-6	NA	TGTGCCAGCAGTACGCCCCGGCTAAATTCACCCCTCCACTTT	CASSTPRLNSPLHF
TRBV29-1	few	TRBJ2-2	NA	TGCAGCGTTGAAGATCGGCAGCCCGGGGAGCTGTTTTTT	CSVEDRQPGELFF
TRBV11-1	NA	TRBJ2-5	NA	TGTGCCAGCAGCTTAGCGTTCGGGACCCAGTACTTC	CASSLAFGTQYF
TRBV30	NA	TRBJ1-6	NA	TGTGCCTGGAGTGTAACGGGGAGAACCTCACCCCTCCACTTT	CAWSVTGRTSPLHF
TRBV30	NA	TRBJ1-5	NA	TGTGCCTGGAGTGAGGGATATCAGCCCCAGCATTTT	CAWSEGYQPQHF
TRBV6-5	NA	TRBJ2-7	NA	TGTGCCAGCAGCCCGATCGGAACTTCTCTTTACGAGCAGTACTTC	CASSPIGTSLYEQYF
TRBV11-2	NA	TRBJ1-1	NA	TGTGCCAGCAGCCCAGATTTCAACACTGAAGCTTTCTTT	CASSPDFNTEAFF
TRBV9	once	TRBJ2-1	NA	TGTGCCAGCAGCGCTGCTAGTGGCCCCCACAATGAGCAGTTCTTC	CASSAASGPHNEQFF
TRBV6-5	NA	TRBJ1-6	NA	TGTGCCAGCAGTCCGTTGGGGGCCACCAATTCACCCCTCCACTTT	CASSPLGATNSPLHF
TRBV10-3	NA	TRBJ1-2	NA	TGTGCCATCCAGTCTCAGGGTCATGGCTACACCTTC	CAIQSQGHGYTF
TRBV25-1	NA	TRBJ2-5	TRBD2	TGTGCCAGCAGTGCACTAGCGGGGGTCCAAGAGACCCAGTACTTC	CASSALAGVQETQYF
TRBV20-1	NA	TRBJ2-1	NA	TGCAGTGCTATAGACACCGAGCAGTTCTTC	CSAIDTEQFF
TRBV4-3	NA	TRBJ1-5	NA	TGCGCCAGCAGCCAAGATATTGGTATGGGGCCCCAGCATTTT	CASSQDIGMGPQHF
TRBV29-1	NA	TRBJ1-1	NA	TGCAGCTTGACCCCGTCACGGATCAACACTGAAGCTTTCTTT	CSLTPSRINTEAFF
TRBV7-9	few	TRBJ2-7	NA	TGTGCCTCGGTGGACAGCCTCTACGAGCAGTACTTC	CASVDSLYEQYF
TRBV29-1	once	TRBJ2-3	NA	TGCAGCTTTAGAAGGCATACCACAGATACGCAGTATTTT	CSFRRHTTDTQYF
TRBV7-2	NA	TRBJ1-1	NA	TGTGCCAGCAGCTTATGGGTCGTAGGCACTGAAGCTTTCTTT	CASSLWVVGTEAFF
TRBV23-1	few	TRBJ1-5	NA	TGCGCCAGCAGGAGGCAACAGCCCCAGCATTTT	CASRRQQPQHF
TRBV7-9	NA	TRBJ1-6	NA	TGTGCCAGCAGCCAAGGGGGACCCCTCCACTTT	CASSQGGPLHF
TRBV7-8	NA	TRBJ1-6	NA	TGTGCCAGCAGCTTATCGAGGCATTCACCCCTCCACTTT	CASSLSRHSPLHF
TRBV6-6	NA	TRBJ1-1	NA	TGTGCCAGCAGTTCCCCTACAGGCGGTGCTTTCTTT	CASSSPTGGAFF
TRBV27	NA	TRBJ2-7	NA	TGTGCCAGCAGTCCCCGCTCCTACGAGCAGTACTTC	CASSPRSYEQYF
TRBV7-3	NA	TRBJ2-1	TRBD1	TGTGCCAGCAGCTCCCACCCCAAACAGGGGGACGAGCAGTTCTTC	CASSSHPKQGDEQFF
TRBV7-2	few	TRBJ1-2	NA	TGTGCCAGCACCCCAGCGATTCGGTCCGTTGACACCTTC	CASTPAIRSVDTF
TRBV4-3	few	TRBJ2-5	NA	TGCGCCAGCAGCCTCGGCTTGGACGGTCAAGAGACCCAGTACTTC	CASSLGLDGQETQYF
TRBV9	NA	TRBJ1-1	NA	TGTGCCAGCAGCGTAGCGGTGAACACTGAAGCTTTCTTT	CASSVAVNTEAFF
TRBV15	NA	TRBJ2-7	NA	TGTGCCACCAGCACCGACAGAGGCTACGAGCAGTACTTC	CATSTDRGYEQYF
TRBV4-1	NA	TRBJ1-1	NA	TGCGCCAGCAGCAACCGGGCTGAGCGAACTGAAGCTTTCTTT	CASSNRAERTEAFF
TRBV5-1	NA	TRBJ1-5	NA	TGCGCCAGCAGCCGGGAAGGGGATTCGAATCAGCCCCAGCATTTT	CASSREGDSNQPQHF
TRBV30	NA	TRBJ2-7	NA	TGTGCCTGGAGTAAAGGCCCAGGGAGGTACGAGCAGTACTTC	CAWSKGPGRYEQYF
TRBV4-3	few	TRBJ2-2	NA	TGCGCCAGCAGCCAAGATCTATTCGGGGGGAACACCGGGGAGCTGTTTTTT	CASSQDLFGGNTGELFF
TRBV30	NA	TRBJ2-3	TRBD2	TGTGCCTGGAAGAAGCGGGGGTTCACAGATACGCAGTATTTT	CAWKKRGFTDTQYF
TRBV29-1	NA	TRBJ2-1	TRBD2	TGCAGCGTTGAAGTTCCCAGCGGGGGGGGTGATGAGCAGTTCTTC	CSVEVPSGGGDEQFF
TRBV29-1	NA	TRBJ2-7	NA	TGCAGCGTTGGTAGCATACCCTACGAGCAGTACTTC	CSVGSIPYEQYF
TRBV29-1	NA	TRBJ1-2	TRBD1	TGCAGCGTGCCCCGGGACAGGGTCTATGGCTACACCTTC	CSVPRDRVYGYTF
TRBV7-6	NA	TRBJ1-1	NA	TGTGCCAGCAGCTTTGGACAGAAGAACACTGAAGCTTTCTTT	CASSFGQKNTEAFF
TRBV5-6	once	TRBJ2-7	TRBD1	TGTGCCAGCAGCCGAGGACAGGGGTTGACCTACGAGCAGTACTTC	CASSRGQGLTYEQYF
TRBV29-1	few	TRBJ1-1	NA	TGCAGCGTTGAACAGGGCCTCAACACTGAAGCTTTCTTT	CSVEQGLNTEAFF
TRBV5-6	NA	TRBJ1-6	NA	TGTGCCAGCACCCACGTCGGGGTATTAAATTCACCCCTCCACTTT	CASTHVGVLNSPLHF
TRBV9	NA	TRBJ1-2	TRBD1	TGTGCCAGCAGCGTAGGTCGGGGACAGAAGAACTTC	CASSVGRGQKNF
TRBV19	NA	TRBJ2-5	NA	TGTGCCAGTAGTCGCAGTCAAGAGACCCAGTACTTC	CASSRSQETQYF
TRBV29-1	NA	TRBJ2-1	NA	TGCAGCGTTGAAGATCGAGCAGGATACAATGAGCAGTTCTTC	CSVEDRAGYNEQFF
TRBV10-2	NA	TRBJ2-7	TRBD2	TGCGCCAGCAGTGAGTCGAGCGGGGCGACCTACGAGCAGTACTTC	CASSESSGATYEQYF
TRBV29-1	NA	TRBJ2-5	TRBD1	TGCAGCGCGGGACAGCAAGCAGAGACCCAGTACTTC	CSAGQQAETQYF
TRBV29-1	NA	TRBJ2-5	NA	TGCAGCGTAGATAGCCGAGGGGACCAAGAGACCCAGTACTTC	CSVDSRGDQETQYF
TRBV27	NA	TRBJ1-2	NA	TGTGCCAGCAGTTTAAGATCCGGCGGCAACCCTAACTATGGCTACACCTTC	CASSLRSGGNPNYGYTF